This entry is about one TCR beta chain. Its antigen is still unknown. Germline V gene lookup returns CDR1 SEHNR and CDR2 FQNEAQ (reference sequence). This CDR3 has 16 amino acids. V shed 1 base and J shed 1 base, with 11 bases lying between them. The data derive from a study of T cell responses to AZD1222 COVID-19 vaccine. Study in general: It was second doses at about 4 or about 12 weeks that were pooled.

Using immunoSEQ multiplex PCR, the repertoire was profiled, and TCRdb retains in-frame clones only, with some absent. The table records over 110,000 clones, more than 85% of them present only once. Study results and caveats: The CD4 TCRs associated with vaccination extended across spike and predominated at 160-218 and 743-854. Only five or six AZD1222 recipients were seropositive at baseline. The sample set comprised mostly white British donors with more females, and clonal diversity was possibly underestimated.

The chain recombines TRBV7-9 with TRBJ1-3; a possible D gene is TRBD1 (6 bases). The specimen was peripheral blood, collected on day 0 of AZD1222 vaccination. This clonotype was obtained from an adult in good health. The CDR3 coding sequence is TGTGCCAGCAGCTTAGACCGGGACAAGTCTGGAAACACCATATATTTT. The encoded protein is CASSLDRDKSGNTIYF.